This T cell receptor beta chain was identified during a study of blood T cell repertoires in COVID-19. Study-level information: Samples came from the United States, Italy and Spain, spanning acute and convalescent COVID-19.

The V gene's germline CDR1 is SNHLY and CDR2 FYNNEI. Trimming at V came to 4 bases and at J to 5 bases, leaving 15 bases not matched to a gene. The CDR3 has 18 amino acids. Sequenced by immunoSEQ multiplex PCR; TCRdb stores in-frame clones only, minus some. The sample contains a few hundred thousand clones, around 82% of which appear only once. The sample was peripheral blood. This chain uses TRBV2 with TRBJ2-1, with 9 bases fitting TRBD1. The clonotype was recovered from a person aged 70 to 85 with COVID-19, enrolled during active disease. Here the CDR3 reads CASSVWVEGTGPNNEQFF. The DNA of the CDR3 is TGTGCCAGCAGTGTCTGGGTTGAGGGGACAGGGCCCAACAATGAGCAGTTCTTC. Looking up the rest from reference TRBV2 and TRBJ2-1 gives the full variable domain: EPEVTQTPSHQVTQMGQEVILRCVPISNHLYFYWYRQILGQKVEFLVSFYNNEISEKSEIFDDQFSVERPDGSNFTLKIRSTKLEDSAMYFCASSVWVEGTGPNNEQFFGPGTRLTVL.